The next 7 T cell receptor beta chains were all read from a single sample in a study of T cell responses to AZD1222 COVID-19 vaccine. Sequencing used immunoSEQ multiplex PCR; TCRdb keeps in-frame clones, though not all of them. The table has approximately 90,000 clones, around nine tenths seen once. The sequenced sample was peripheral blood, obtained on day 0 of AZD1222 vaccination. The origin of the receptors is an adult in good health.

As for this clone: Mismatch with germline at one junction end may stem from a read error. V gene TRBV15 combines with J gene TRBJ2-7, with 7 nucleotides matching TRBD1. The CDR3 covers 16 residues. Germline-derived CDR1 and CDR2 are LNHNV and YYDKDF (reference sequence). The CDR3 reads CATGRGGYTGDYEQYF. CDR3 DNA sequence: TGTGCCACCGGCAGAGGGGGTTACACAGGGGACTACGAGCAGTACTTC.

CDR3 residues: CASSEQTLYNEQFF. The CDR3 nucleotides are TGTGCCAGCAGCGAACAGACTCTCTACAATGAGCAGTTCTTC. This sequence joins TRBV9 and TRBJ2-1, with D unresolved. The CDR3 runs 14 residues. Deletions cut 3 bases from V and 3 bases from J, with 10 bases between. Germline CDR1 is SGDLS and CDR2 is YYNGEE.

The table lists this clone with a count of one. One end of the junction fails to match germline, which may point to a read error. This chain links TRBV10-2 with TRBJ1-4; D might be TRBD1 (5 bases). This CDR3 is 16 amino acids long. Germline-derived CDR1 and CDR2 are WSHSY and SAAADI. The CDR3 DNA reads TGCGCCAGCAGGGAGTCCGGAGGGGTCCTTAATGAAAAACTGTTTTTT. Translation: CASRESGGVLNEKLFF.

The V gene is TRBV3-1 (or the pseudogene TRBV3-2), the J gene TRBJ1-2; the D is unclear. CDR3 size: 12 residues. CDR1 LGHDT and CDR2 YNNKEL come from the germline V gene (reference sequence). Trimming took off 4 bases at V and 2 bases at J, with 5 bases between the two ends. CDR3 in amino acids: CASSLQNYGYTF. The CDR3, as DNA: TGTGCCAGCAGCCTTCAGAACTATGGCTACACCTTC.

This clone was picked up a small number of times. The chain recombines TRBV4-3 with TRBJ1-1; D unclear. CDR3 length equals 15 residues. The germline V gene has CDR1 LGHNA and CDR2 YSLEER. Trimming pared 2 bases from V and 4 bases from J, leaving 14 bases between. As DNA, the CDR3 is TGCGCCAGCAGCCAACAGTTTGGGGAGGGCACTGAAGCTTTCTTT. As protein: CASSQQFGEGTEAFF.

The chain is built from TRBV1 and TRBJ1-3. TRBV1 represents a pseudogene. This CDR3 is 16 amino acids long. CDR3 bases: TGCACCAGCAGCCAAGATCGGGGGGGCCGTGGGAACACCATATATTTT. Translated, it gives CTSSQDRGGRGNTIYF.

This chain joins TRBV5-1 and TRBJ2-3; TRBD2 matches at 10 bases. The V gene end was trimmed by 0 bases and the J gene end by 5 bases; junction bases not matched to a gene: 6. CDR3 length equals 16 residues. Per the germline V gene, CDR1 is SGHRS and CDR2 is YFSETQ. For the CDR3, the DNA is TGCGCCAGCAGCTTGGAGTCTAGCGGGGGCCAAGATACGCAGTATTTT. Translation: CASSLESSGGQDTQYF.